The clone carrying this T cell receptor (beta chain) has ten or more counts. The antigen is unknown. Amplified TCR beta CDR3 regions came from RNA transcripts. Primed by the HTBI set, a first-round RT-PCR was run on the TCR CDR3. TCRdb fed the multiplex PCR reads into MiXCR, producing one record per CDR3 protein. The table has about 290,000 distinct CDR3 sequences, 12% to 15% seen once. This CDR3 comprises 13 residues. Germline lookup yields CDR1 MNHEY and CDR2 SVGAGI. Trimming removed 0 bases from V and 9 bases from J, with 12 bases in between. The data were obtained in a study of T cells in Graves' hyperthyroidism and ophthalmopathy. Study-level points and caveats: Ophthalmopathy was predicted by the model a median of roughly 6.6 months ahead of onset.

The V and J genes are TRBV6-5 and TRBJ2-7; a weak D match, TRBD2 (6 bases). The clonotype comes from a middle-aged woman with Graves' hyperthyroidism. The sequenced sample was blood. The CDR3 coding sequence is TGTGCCAGCAGTTACTCTAGGGAGGCTGGGCAGTACTTC. Encoded protein: CASSYSREAGQYF.